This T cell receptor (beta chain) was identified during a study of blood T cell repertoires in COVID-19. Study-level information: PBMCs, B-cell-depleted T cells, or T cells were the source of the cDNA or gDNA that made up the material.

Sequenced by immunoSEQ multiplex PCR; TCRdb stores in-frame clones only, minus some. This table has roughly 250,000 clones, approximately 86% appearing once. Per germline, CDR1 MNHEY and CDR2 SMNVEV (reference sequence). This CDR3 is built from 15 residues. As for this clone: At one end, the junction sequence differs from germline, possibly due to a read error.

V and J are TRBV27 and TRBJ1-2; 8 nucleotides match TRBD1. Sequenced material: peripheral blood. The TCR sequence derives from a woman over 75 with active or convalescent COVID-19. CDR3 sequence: CASRLSRTGGGGYTF. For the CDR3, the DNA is TGTGCCAGCAGATTATCCCGAACAGGGGGAGGGGGCTACACCTTC.